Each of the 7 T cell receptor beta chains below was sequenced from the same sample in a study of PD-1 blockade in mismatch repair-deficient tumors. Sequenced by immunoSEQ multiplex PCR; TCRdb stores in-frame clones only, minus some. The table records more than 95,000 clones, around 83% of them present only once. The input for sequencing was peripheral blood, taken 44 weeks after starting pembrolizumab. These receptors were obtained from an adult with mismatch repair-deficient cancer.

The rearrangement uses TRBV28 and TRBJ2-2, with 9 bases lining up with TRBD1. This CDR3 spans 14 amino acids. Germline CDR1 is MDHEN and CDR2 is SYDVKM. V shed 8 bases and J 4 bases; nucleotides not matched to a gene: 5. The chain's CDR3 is CASRGTGSTGELFF. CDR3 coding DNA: TGTGCCAGCCGGGGGACAGGGTCCACCGGGGAGCTGTTTTTT.

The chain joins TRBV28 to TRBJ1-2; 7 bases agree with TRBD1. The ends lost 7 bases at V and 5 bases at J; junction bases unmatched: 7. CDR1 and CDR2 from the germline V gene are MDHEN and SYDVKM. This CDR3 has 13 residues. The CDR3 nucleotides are TGTGCCAGCACTTTGACAGGGCGGTATGGCTACACCTTC. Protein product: CASTLTGRYGYTF.

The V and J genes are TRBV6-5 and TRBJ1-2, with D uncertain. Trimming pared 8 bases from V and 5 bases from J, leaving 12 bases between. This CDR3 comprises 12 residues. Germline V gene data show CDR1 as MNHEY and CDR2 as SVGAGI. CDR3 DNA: TGTGCCAGCGGAATTCCGTTTTATGGCTACACCTTC. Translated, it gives CASGIPFYGYTF.

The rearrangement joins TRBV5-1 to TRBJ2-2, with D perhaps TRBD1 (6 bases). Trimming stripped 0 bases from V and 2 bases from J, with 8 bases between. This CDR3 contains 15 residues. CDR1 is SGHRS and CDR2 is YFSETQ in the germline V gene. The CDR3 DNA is TGCGCCAGCAGCTTGGGTGGGGGCAACACCGGGGAGCTGTTTTTT. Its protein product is CASSLGGGNTGELFF.

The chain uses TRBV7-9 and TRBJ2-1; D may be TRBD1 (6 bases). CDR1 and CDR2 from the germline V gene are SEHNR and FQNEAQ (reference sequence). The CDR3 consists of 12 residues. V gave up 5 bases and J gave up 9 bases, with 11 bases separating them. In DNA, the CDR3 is TGTGCCAGCAGCCCCCAGGGGCGTGAGCAGTTCTTC. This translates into CASSPQGREQFF.

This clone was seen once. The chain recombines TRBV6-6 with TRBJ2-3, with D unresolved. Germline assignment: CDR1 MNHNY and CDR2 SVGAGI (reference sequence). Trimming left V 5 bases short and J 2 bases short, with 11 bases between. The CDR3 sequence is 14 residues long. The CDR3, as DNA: TGTGCCAGCAGTCGGAACACATACACAGATACGCAGTATTTT. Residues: CASSRNTYTDTQYF.

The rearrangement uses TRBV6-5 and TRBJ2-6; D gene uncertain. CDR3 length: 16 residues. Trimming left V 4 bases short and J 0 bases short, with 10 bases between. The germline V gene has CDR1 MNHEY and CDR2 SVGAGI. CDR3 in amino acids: CASSSGVFSGANVLTF. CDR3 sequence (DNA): TGTGCCAGCAGTTCTGGAGTATTCTCTGGGGCCAACGTCCTGACTTTC.